This T cell receptor (beta chain) originates from a study of PD-1 blockade in classical Hodgkin lymphoma. In every patient, relapse followed autologous stem cell transplantation, while exposure to brentuximab vedotin differed. The table came from immunoSEQ multiplex PCR; TCRdb's copy has only in-frame clones and leaves some out. The table includes some 84,000 clones, 85% to 95% detected once. The CDR3 consists of 16 residues. From germline, CDR1 is MDHEN and CDR2 SYDVKM. V gave up 2 bases and J gave up 4 bases; unmatched junction bases: 6. The receptor was derived from a human donor with classical Hodgkin lymphoma. Sample: peripheral blood mononuclear cells (PBMCs), taken before the second cycle of nivolumab. The chain couples TRBV28 to TRBJ1-5; 9 bases line up with TRBD1. CDR3: CASSLAGTGFNQPQHF. CDR3 in DNA: TGTGCCAGCAGTTTAGCCGGGACAGGGTTTAATCAGCCCCAGCATTTT.